The clone carrying this T cell receptor beta chain was found once. This table comes from immunoSEQ multiplex PCR, and its TCRdb copy is limited to in-frame clones, with some not included. The sample lists approximately 44,000 clones, more than 90% occurring once. This sample is drawn from a study of blood T cell repertoires in COVID-19. The clonotype was recovered from a man aged 50 or older with COVID-19, enrolled during active disease. The sample taken for sequencing was peripheral blood.

Written as DNA, the CDR3 is TGTGCCAGCAAAACCTCTAGCGGGCCGGCCTACGAGCAGTACTTC. Translation: CASKTSSGPAYEQYF. J is TRBJ2-7 and V is TRBV2; 8 bases are shared with TRBD2. V lost 7 bases, J lost 2 bases, and 10 bases stayed unmatched. The germline gives CDR1 SNHLY, CDR2 FYNNEI. The CDR3 length is 15 residues. The full variable domain, its missing parts supplied by reference TRBV2 and TRBJ2-7, is EPEVTQTPSHQVTQMGQEVILRCVPISNHLYFYWYRQILGQKVEFLVSFYNNEISEKSEIFDDQFSVERPDGSNFTLKIRSTKLEDSAMYFCASKTSSGPAYEQYFGPGTRLTVT.